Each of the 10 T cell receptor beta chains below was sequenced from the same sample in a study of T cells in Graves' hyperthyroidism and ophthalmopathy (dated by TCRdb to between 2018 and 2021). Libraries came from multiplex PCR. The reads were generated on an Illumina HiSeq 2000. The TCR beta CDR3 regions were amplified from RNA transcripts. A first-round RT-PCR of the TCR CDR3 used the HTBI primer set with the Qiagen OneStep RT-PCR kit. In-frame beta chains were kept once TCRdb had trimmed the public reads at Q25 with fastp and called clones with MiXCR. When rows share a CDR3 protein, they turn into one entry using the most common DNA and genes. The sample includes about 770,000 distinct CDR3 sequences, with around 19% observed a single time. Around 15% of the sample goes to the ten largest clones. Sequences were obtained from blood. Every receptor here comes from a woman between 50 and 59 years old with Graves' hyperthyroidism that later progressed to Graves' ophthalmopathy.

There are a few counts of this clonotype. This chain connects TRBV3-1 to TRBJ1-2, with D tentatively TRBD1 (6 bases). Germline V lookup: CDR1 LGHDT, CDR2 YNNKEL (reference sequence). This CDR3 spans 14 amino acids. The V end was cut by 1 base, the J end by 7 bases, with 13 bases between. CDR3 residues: CASSQAGRGLGYTF. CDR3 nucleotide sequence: TGTGCCAGCAGCCAAGCCGGTCGGGGGCTTGGCTACACCTTC.

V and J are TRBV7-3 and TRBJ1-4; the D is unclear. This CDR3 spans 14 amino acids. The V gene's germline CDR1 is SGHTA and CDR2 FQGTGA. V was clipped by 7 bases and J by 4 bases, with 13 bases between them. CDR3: CASIHKFRNEKLFF. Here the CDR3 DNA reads TGTGCCAGCATCCACAAGTTCCGTAATGAAAAACTGTTTTTT.

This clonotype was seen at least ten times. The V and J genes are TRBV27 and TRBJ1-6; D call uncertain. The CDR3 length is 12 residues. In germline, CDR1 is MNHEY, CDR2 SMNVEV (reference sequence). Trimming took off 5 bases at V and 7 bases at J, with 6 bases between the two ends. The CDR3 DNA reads TGTGCCAGCAGTGAAGGGAATTCACCCCTCCACTTT. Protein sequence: CASSEGNSPLHF.

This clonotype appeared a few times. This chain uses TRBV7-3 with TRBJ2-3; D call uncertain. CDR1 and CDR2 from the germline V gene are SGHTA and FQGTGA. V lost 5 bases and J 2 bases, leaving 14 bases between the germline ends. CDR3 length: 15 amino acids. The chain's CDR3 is CASSPNSPSTDTQYF. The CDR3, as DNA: TGTGCCAGCAGCCCCAATTCCCCCTCCACAGATACGCAGTATTTT. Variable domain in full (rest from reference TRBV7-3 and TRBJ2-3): GAGVSQTPSNKVTEKGKYVELRCDPISGHTALYWYRQSLGQGPEFLIYFQGTGAADDSGLPNDRFFAVRPEGSVSTLKIQRTERGDSAVYLCASSPNSPSTDTQYFGPGTRLTVL.

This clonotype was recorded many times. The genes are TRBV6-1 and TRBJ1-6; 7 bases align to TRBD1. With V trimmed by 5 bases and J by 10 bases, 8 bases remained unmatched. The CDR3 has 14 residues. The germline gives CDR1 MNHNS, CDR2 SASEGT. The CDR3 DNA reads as TGTGCCAGCAGTCGGGACAGCAAACCCTCACCCCTCCACTTT. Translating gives CASSRDSKPSPLHF.

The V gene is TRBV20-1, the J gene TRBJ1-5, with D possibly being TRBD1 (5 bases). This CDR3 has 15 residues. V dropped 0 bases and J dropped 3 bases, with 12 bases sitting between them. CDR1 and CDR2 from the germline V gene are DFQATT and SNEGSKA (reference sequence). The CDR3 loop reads CSARERSGFNQPQHF. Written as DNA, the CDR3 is TGCAGTGCTAGAGAACGATCAGGGTTCAATCAGCCCCAGCATTTT.

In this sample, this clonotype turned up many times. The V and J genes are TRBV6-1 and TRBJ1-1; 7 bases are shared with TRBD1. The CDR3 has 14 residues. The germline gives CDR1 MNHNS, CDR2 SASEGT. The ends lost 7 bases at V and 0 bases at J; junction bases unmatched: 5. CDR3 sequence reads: CASNQQGMNTEAFF. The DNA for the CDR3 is TGTGCCAGCAATCAACAGGGGATGAACACTGAAGCTTTCTTT.

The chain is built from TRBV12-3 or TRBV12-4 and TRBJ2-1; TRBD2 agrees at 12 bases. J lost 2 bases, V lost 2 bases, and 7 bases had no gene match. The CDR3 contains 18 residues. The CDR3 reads CASSLSSGGAKAYNEQFF. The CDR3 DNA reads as TGTGCCAGCAGTTTATCTAGCGGGGGGGCGAAAGCCTACAATGAGCAGTTCTTC.

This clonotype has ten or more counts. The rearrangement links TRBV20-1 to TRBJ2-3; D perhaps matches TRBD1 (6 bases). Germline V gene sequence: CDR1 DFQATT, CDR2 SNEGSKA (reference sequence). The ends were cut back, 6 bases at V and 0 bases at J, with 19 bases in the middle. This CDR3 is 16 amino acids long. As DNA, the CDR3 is TGCAGTGCCCACAGGGCTGACGGGGTTAGCACAGATACGCAGTATTTT. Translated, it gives CSAHRADGVSTDTQYF.

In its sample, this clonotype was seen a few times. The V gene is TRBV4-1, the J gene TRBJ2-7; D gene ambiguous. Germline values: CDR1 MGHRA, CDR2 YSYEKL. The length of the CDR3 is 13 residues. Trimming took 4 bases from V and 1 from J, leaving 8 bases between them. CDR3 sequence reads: CASSLPESYEQYF. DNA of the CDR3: TGCGCCAGCAGCCTACCCGAGTCCTACGAGCAGTACTTC.